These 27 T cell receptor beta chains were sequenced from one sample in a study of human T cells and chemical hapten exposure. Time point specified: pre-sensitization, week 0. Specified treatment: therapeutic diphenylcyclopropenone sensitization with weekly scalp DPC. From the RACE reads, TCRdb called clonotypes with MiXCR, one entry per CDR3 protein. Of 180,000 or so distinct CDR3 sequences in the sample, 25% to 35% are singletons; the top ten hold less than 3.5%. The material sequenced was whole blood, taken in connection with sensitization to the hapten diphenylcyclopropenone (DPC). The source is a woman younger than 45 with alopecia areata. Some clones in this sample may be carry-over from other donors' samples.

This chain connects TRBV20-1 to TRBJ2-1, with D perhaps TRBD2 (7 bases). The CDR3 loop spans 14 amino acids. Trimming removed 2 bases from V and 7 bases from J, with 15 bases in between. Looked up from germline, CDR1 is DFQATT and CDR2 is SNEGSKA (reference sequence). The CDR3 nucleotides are TGCAGTGCTAGAAGGGGGGGCCGGGCGAATGAGCAGTTCTTC. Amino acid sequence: CSARRGGRANEQFF.

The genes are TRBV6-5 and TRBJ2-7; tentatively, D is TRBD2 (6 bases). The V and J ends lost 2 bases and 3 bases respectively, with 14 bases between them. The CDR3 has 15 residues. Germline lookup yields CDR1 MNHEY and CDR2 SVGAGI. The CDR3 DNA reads TGTGCCAGCAGTTACGGCGGGGTCCTCGGCTACGAGCAGTACTTC. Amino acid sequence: CASSYGGVLGYEQYF.

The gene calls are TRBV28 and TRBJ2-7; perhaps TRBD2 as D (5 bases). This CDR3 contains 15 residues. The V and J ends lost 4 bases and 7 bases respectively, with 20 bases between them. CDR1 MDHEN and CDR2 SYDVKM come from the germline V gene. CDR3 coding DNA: TGTGCCAGCAGTTCTTCCGGGGTATCCCTGGGGGAGCAGTACTTC. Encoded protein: CASSSSGVSLGEQYF.

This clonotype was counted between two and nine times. This chain's CDR3 is CASSLDSSGVDEQFF. The CDR3 DNA follows: TGCGCCAGCAGCTTGGATTCTAGCGGGGTGGATGAGCAGTTCTTC. This chain links TRBV5-1 with TRBJ2-1; 9 bases are shared with TRBD2. Germline V gene lookup returns CDR1 SGHRS and CDR2 YFSETQ. Germline trimming cut 0 bases from V and 8 bases from J; bases unmatched to any gene: 6. The length of the CDR3 is 15 residues.

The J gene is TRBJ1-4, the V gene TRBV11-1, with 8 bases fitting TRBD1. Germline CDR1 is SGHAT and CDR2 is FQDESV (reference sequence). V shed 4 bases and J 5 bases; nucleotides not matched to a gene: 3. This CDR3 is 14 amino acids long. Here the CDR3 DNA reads TGTGCCAGCAGCTCCCGGACAGGGAATGAAAAACTGTTTTTT. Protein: CASSSRTGNEKLFF.

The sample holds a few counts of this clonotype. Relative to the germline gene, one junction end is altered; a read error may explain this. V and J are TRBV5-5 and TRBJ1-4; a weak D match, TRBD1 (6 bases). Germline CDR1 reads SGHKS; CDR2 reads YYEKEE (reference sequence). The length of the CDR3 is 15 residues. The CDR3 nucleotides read TGTGCCAGCAGCTCGCACAGGGATGCTAACGAAAAACTGTTTTTT. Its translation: CASSSHRDANEKLFF.

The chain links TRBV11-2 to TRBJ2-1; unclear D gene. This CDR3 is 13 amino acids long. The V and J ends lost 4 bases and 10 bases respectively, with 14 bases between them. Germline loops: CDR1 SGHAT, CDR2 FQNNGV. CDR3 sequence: CASSSEIPNEQFF. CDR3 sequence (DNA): TGTGCCAGCAGCTCTGAAATCCCCAACGAGCAGTTCTTC.

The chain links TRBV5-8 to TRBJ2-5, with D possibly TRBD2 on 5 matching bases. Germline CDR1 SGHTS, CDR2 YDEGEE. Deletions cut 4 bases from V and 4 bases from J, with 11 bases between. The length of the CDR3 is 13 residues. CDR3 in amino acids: CASSRTYPETQYF. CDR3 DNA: TGTGCCAGCAGCCGGACTTATCCAGAGACCCAGTACTTC.

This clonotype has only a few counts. CDR3 residues: CASSQNTGGYNEQFF. CDR3 in DNA: TGCGCCAGCAGCCAGAACACAGGGGGCTACAATGAGCAGTTCTTC. The V and J genes are TRBV4-3 and TRBJ2-1, with TRBD1 identical over 8 bases. Germline V lookup: CDR1 LGHNA, CDR2 YSLEER. This CDR3 has 15 amino acids. Trimming cost V 3 bases and J 3 bases; bases outside gene matches: 4.

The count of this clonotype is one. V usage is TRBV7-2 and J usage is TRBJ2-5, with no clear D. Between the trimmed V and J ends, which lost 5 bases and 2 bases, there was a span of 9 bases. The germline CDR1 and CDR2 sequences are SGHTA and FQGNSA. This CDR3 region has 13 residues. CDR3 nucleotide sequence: TGTGCCAGCAGCCGCCAGGTTCAAGAGACCCAGTACTTC. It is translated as CASSRQVQETQYF.

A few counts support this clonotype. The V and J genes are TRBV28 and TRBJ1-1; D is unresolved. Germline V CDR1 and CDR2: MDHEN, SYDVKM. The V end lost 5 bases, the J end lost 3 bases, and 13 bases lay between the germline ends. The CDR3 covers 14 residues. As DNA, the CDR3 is TGTGCCAGCAGTGCGGGAGGATGGGACACTGAAGCTTTCTTT. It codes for CASSAGGWDTEAFF.

Here the CDR3 reads CSVEDQSTEAFF. The CDR3 DNA follows: TGCAGCGTTGAAGATCAGAGCACTGAAGCTTTCTTT. The chain has TRBV29-1 and TRBJ1-1; D unclear. V gave up 0 bases and J gave up 4 bases, with 6 bases separating them. This CDR3 has 12 amino acids. The germline V gene has CDR1 SQVTM and CDR2 ANQGSEA.

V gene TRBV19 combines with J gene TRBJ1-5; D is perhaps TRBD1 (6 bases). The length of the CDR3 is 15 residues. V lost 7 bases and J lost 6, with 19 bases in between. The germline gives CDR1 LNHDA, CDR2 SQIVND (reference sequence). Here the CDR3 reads CASNGDKGYGQPQHF. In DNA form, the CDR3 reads TGTGCCAGTAATGGGGACAAAGGGTATGGTCAGCCCCAGCATTTT.

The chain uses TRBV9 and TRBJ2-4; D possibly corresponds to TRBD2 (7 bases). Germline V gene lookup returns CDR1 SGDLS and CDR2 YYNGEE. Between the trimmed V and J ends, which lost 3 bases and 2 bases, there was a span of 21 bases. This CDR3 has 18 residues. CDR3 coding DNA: TGTGCCAGCAGCGAGGGGGGGGGATTCGCAGGCCCCAAAAACATTCAGTACTTC. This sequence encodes CASSEGGGFAGPKNIQYF.

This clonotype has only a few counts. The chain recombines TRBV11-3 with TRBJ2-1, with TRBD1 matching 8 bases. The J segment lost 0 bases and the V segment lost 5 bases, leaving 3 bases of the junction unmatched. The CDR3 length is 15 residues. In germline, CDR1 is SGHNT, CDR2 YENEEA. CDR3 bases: TGTGCCAGCAGCCCTGACAGGGGCTCCTACAATGAGCAGTTCTTC. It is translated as CASSPDRGSYNEQFF.

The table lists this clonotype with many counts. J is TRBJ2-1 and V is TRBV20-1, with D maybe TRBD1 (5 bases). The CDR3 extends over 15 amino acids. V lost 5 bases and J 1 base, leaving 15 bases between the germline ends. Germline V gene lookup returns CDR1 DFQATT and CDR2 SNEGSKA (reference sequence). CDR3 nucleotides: TGCAGTGCTTCCGGACAAAAAGGGTCCTACAATGAGCAGTTCTTC. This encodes CSASGQKGSYNEQFF.

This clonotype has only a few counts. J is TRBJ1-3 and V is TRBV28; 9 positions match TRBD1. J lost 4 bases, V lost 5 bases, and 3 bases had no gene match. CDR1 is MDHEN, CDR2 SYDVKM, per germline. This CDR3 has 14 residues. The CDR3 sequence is CASSNGQGGNTIYF. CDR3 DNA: TGTGCCAGCAGTAATGGACAGGGGGGAAACACCATATATTTT.

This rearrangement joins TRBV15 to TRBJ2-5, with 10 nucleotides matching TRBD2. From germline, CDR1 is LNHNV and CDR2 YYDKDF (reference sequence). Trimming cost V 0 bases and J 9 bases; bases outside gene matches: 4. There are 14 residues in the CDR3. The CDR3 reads CATSRDSLAGAQYF. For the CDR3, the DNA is TGTGCCACCAGCAGAGATAGTCTAGCGGGGGCCCAGTACTTC.

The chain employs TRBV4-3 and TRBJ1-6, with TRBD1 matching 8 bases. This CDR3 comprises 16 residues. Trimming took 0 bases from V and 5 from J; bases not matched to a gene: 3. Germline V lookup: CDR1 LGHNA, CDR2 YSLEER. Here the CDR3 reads CASSQDWTGHNSPLHF. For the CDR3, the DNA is TGCGCCAGCAGCCAAGATTGGACAGGGCATAATTCACCCCTCCACTTT.

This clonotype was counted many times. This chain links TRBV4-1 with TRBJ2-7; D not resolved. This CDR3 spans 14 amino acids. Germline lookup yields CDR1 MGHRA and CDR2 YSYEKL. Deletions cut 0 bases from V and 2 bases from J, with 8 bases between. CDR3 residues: CASSQDRAAYEQYF. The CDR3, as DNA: TGCGCCAGCAGCCAAGACCGGGCCGCCTACGAGCAGTACTTC.

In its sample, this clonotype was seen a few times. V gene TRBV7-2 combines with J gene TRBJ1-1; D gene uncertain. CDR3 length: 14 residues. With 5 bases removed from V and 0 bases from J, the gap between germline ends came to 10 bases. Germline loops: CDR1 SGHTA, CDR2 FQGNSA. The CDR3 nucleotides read TGTGCCAGCAGCCAGCAGAGGGTGAACACTGAAGCTTTCTTT. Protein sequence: CASSQQRVNTEAFF.

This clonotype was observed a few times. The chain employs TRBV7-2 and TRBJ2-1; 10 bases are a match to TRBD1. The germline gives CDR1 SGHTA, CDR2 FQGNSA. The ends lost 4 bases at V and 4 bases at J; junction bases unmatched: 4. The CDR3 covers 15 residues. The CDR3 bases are TGTGCCAGCAGCTCAGGACAGGGGGGTTACAATGAGCAGTTCTTC. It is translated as CASSSGQGGYNEQFF.

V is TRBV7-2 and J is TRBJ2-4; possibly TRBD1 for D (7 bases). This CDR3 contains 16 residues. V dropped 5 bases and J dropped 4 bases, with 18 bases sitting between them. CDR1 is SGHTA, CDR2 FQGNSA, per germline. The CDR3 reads CASSEETGRSKNIQYF. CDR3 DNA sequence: TGTGCCAGCAGCGAGGAGACAGGGAGGTCTAAAAACATTCAGTACTTC.

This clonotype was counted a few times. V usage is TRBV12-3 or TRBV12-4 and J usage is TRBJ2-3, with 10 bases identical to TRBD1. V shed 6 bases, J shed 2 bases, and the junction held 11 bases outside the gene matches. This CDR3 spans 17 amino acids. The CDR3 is CASRPMTGGVDTDTQYF. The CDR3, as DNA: TGTGCCAGCAGGCCTATGACAGGGGGCGTTGACACAGATACGCAGTATTTT.

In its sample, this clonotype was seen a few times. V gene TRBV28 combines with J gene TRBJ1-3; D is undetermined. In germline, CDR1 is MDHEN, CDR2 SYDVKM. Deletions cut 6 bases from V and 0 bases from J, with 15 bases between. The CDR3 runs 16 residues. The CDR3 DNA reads TGTGCCAGCAGCGTTGCGGGGTCCGGCTCTGGAAACACCATATATTTT. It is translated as CASSVAGSGSGNTIYF.

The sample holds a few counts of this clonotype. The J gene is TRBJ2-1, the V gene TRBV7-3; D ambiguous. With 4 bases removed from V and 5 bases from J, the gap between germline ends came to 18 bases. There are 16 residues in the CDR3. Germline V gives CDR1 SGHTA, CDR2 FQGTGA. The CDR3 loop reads CASSSHGKDVNNEQFF. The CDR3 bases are TGTGCCAGCAGCTCCCATGGCAAAGACGTAAACAATGAGCAGTTCTTC.

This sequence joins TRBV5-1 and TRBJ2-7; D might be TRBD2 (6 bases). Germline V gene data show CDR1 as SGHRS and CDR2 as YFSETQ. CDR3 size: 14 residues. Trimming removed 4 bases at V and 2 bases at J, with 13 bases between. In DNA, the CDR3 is TGCGCCAGCAGCCTGAACCCGGGGGCCTACGAGCAGTACTTC. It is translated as CASSLNPGAYEQYF. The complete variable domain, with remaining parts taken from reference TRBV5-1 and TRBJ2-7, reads KAGVTQTPRYLIKTRGQQVTLSCSPISGHRSVSWYQQTPGQGLQFLFEYFSETQRNKGNFPGRFSGRQFSNSRSEMNVSTLELGDSALYLCASSLNPGAYEQYFGPGTRLTVT.